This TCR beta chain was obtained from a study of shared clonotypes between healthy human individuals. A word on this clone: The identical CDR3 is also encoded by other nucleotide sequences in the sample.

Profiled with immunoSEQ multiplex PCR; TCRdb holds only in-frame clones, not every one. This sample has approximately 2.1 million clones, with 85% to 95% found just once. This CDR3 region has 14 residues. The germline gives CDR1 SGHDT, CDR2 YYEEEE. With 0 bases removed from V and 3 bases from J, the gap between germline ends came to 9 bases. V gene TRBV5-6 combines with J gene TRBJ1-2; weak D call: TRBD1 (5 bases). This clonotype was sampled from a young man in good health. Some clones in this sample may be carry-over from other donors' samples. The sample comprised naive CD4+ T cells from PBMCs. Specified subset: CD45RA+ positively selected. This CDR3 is CASSLVGGDYGYTF. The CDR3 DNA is TGTGCCAGCAGCTTGGTGGGGGGAGACTATGGCTACACCTTC.